Below, one TCR beta chain is given with its context. Its target is not known. These data belong to a study of T cell clonotyping in hematopoietic cell transplantation. V lost 1 base and J 8 bases, leaving 8 bases between the germline ends. CDR3 length: 12 residues. Germline V gene lookup returns CDR1 SGHTA and CDR2 FQGNSA. Produced via immunoSEQ multiplex PCR; TCRdb's table is partial and in-frame only. The sample records 10,000 to 15,000 clones, around 90% being singletons. Overall study findings and caveats: Higher Inverse Simpson Index values in graft donor and pretransplant recipient predicted broader posttransplant TCR diversity.

The sequence was collected from a man aged 30 to 39 in good health. Some clones in this sample may be carry-over from other donors' samples. The sequenced sample was peripheral blood mononuclear cells. V and J are TRBV7-2 and TRBJ1-2; D not certain. Here the CDR3 reads CASSLGPGGYTF. The CDR3 DNA follows: TGTGCCAGCAGCTTAGGCCCTGGGGGCTACACCTTC.